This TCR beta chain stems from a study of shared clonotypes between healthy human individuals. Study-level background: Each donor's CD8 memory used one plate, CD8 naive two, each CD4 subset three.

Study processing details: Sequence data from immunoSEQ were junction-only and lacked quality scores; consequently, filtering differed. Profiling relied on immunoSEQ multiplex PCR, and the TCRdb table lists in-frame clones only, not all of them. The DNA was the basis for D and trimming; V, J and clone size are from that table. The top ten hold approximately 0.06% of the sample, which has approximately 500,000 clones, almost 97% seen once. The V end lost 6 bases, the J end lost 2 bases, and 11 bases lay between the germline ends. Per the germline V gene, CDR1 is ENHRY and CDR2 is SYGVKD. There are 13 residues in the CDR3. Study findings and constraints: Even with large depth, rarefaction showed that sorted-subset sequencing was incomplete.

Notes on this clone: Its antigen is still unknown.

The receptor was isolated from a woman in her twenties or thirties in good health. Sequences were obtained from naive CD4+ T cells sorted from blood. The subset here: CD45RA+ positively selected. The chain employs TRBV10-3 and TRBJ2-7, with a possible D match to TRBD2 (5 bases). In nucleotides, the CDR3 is TGTGCCATCAGCTTGGACGGGACCTACGAGCAGTACTTC. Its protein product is CAISLDGTYEQYF.